The next 18 T cell receptor beta chains were all read from a single sample in a study of blood T cell repertoires in COVID-19. Sequencing was performed with immunoSEQ multiplex PCR; in TCRdb, only in-frame clones are kept and a portion is missing. The data contain roughly 100,000 clones, 75% to 95% of them singletons. The sample comprised peripheral blood. Every receptor here comes from a young man with acute or convalescent COVID-19.

J is TRBJ1-4 and V is TRBV5-4; D perhaps matches TRBD1 (5 bases). The V and J ends lost 0 bases and 7 bases respectively, with 13 bases between them. The CDR3 extends over 15 amino acids. CDR1 and CDR2 from the germline V gene are SGHNT and YYREEE (reference sequence). CDR3 DNA: TGTGCCAGCAGCTTGGCCGGCGGGGCGGGTGAAAAACTGTTTTTT. As protein: CASSLAGGAGEKLFF. Full variable domain (outside the CDR3, taken from reference TRBV5-4 and TRBJ1-4): ETGVTQSPTHLIKTRGQQVTLRCSSQSGHNTVSWYQQALGQGPQFIFQYYREEENGRGNFPPRFSGLQFPNYSSELNVNALELDDSALYLCASSLAGGAGEKLFFGSGTQLSVL.

The chain couples TRBV13 to TRBJ1-2; 9 bases are a match to TRBD1. Germline assignment: CDR1 PRHDT and CDR2 FYEKMQ (reference sequence). The CDR3 is made up of 22 amino acids. V lost 4 bases to trimming and J lost 2 bases; unmatched junction nucleotides: 26. CDR3 nucleotides: TGTGCCAGCAGCTCCGTACCTAGCGACTTAGCGGACTACAGGGGGCGCAACTATGGCTACACCTTC. Translating it yields CASSSVPSDLADYRGRNYGYTF. Looking up the rest from reference TRBV13 and TRBJ1-2 gives the full variable domain: AAGVIQSPRHLIKEKRETATLKCYPIPRHDTVYWYQQGPGQDPQFLISFYEKMQSDKGSIPDRFSAQQFSDYHSELNMSSLELGDSALYFCASSSVPSDLADYRGRNYGYTFGSGTRLTVV.

The chain links TRBV9 to TRBJ1-4; no clear D gene. V was shortened by 0 bases and J by 7 bases, with 13 bases between the two germline ends. CDR1 is SGDLS and CDR2 is YYNGEE in the germline V gene. The CDR3 is 15 residues long. DNA for the CDR3: TGTGCCAGCAGCGTAGAGGTAGGGAGGTTTGAAAAACTGTTTTTT. It encodes CASSVEVGRFEKLFF.

The V call is TRBV29-1, the J call TRBJ2-5, with 8 bases lining up with TRBD1. From germline, CDR1 is SQVTM and CDR2 ANQGSEA. The trim removed 4 bases at V and 1 base at J, leaving 2 bases unmatched. The CDR3 is 13 residues long. CDR3 protein: CSVAGQAQETQYF. In DNA, the CDR3 is TGCAGCGTTGCGGGACAGGCCCAAGAGACCCAGTACTTC.

The chain joins TRBV7-9 to TRBJ1-5; D is undetermined. This CDR3 has 13 amino acids. V shed 1 base and J shed 7 bases, with 8 bases lying between them. From germline, CDR1 is SEHNR and CDR2 FQNEAQ (reference sequence). DNA of the CDR3: TGTGCCAGCAGCTTAGGGGGAGGCCAGCCCCAGCATTTT. This encodes CASSLGGGQPQHF.

This rearrangement joins TRBV11-2 to TRBJ1-2; D gene ambiguous. This CDR3 is built from 15 residues. Germline-derived CDR1 and CDR2 are SGHAT and FQNNGV. V lost 5 bases and J lost 2, with 15 bases in between. CDR3 nucleotide sequence: TGTGCCAGCAGCCCCAGCCGAGGTGGAAACTATGGCTACACCTTC. Translated, it gives CASSPSRGGNYGYTF. The full variable domain, its missing parts supplied by reference TRBV11-2 and TRBJ1-2, is EAGVAQSPRYKIIEKRQSVAFWCNPISGHATLYWYQQILGQGPKLLIQFQNNGVVDDSQLPKDRFSAERLKGVDSTLKIQPAKLEDSAVYLCASSPSRGGNYGYTFGSGTRLTVV.

This clone is a singleton in its sample. The rearrangement uses TRBV4-1 and TRBJ2-7; possible D gene TRBD1, 5 bases. Germline CDR1 MGHRA, CDR2 YSYEKL. The V gene lost 1 base and the J gene lost 0 bases, with 13 bases spanning the gap. This CDR3 is built from 16 residues. Here the CDR3 DNA reads TGCGCCAGCAGCCAAGGGATTGGGGCTCCCTCCTACGAGCAGTACTTC. Protein product: CASSQGIGAPSYEQYF.

The V gene is TRBV7-9, the J gene TRBJ1-1; weak D call: TRBD1 (6 bases). V gave up 5 bases and J gave up 7 bases, with 14 bases separating them. Germline V gene data show CDR1 as SEHNR and CDR2 as FQNEAQ (reference sequence). The CDR3 totals 13 residues. The CDR3 sequence is CASSTGTYGEAFF. The CDR3 DNA follows: TGTGCCAGCAGCACTGGGACATATGGTGAAGCTTTCTTT.

The V gene is TRBV19, the J gene TRBJ1-2; D is perhaps TRBD1 (6 bases). Germline V gives CDR1 LNHDA, CDR2 SQIVND (reference sequence). The CDR3 sequence is 15 residues long. V lost 6 bases and J 6 bases, leaving 20 bases between the germline ends. CDR3 bases: TGTGCCAGTAGCGAAGATGACAGGTCGGATAATGGCTACACCTTC. Translation gives CASSEDDRSDNGYTF.

The V call is TRBV5-1, the J call TRBJ2-5, with 10 bases lining up with TRBD2. CDR3 length: 14 amino acids. Germline V gives CDR1 SGHRS, CDR2 YFSETQ. V lost 6 bases to trimming and J lost 1 base; unmatched junction nucleotides: 3. DNA of the CDR3: TGCGCCAGCACCAGACTAGCGGGCCAAGAGACCCAGTACTTC. It is translated as CASTRLAGQETQYF.

The chain uses TRBV2 and TRBJ1-3; D ambiguous. V lost 4 bases to trimming and J lost 0 bases, with 10 bases between them. CDR3 length: 15 residues. Germline lookup yields CDR1 SNHLY and CDR2 FYNNEI. CDR3 sequence reads: CASSAGGFSGNTIYF. The CDR3 nucleotides read TGTGCCAGCAGTGCAGGAGGTTTCTCTGGAAACACCATATATTTT.

This clone occurred a few times. This chain joins TRBV19 and TRBJ1-5; 9 nucleotides match TRBD1. Germline V gene sequence: CDR1 LNHDA, CDR2 SQIVND (reference sequence). V lost 5 bases and J lost 3; bases outside the gene matches: 11. The CDR3 covers 17 residues. The CDR3 DNA reads as TGTGCCAGTAGTTCTTGGACAGGGGCGATTCTCAATCAGCCCCAGCATTTT. Its translation is CASSSWTGAILNQPQHF.

The J gene is TRBJ1-2, the V gene TRBV7-2; 7 nucleotides agree with TRBD1. Trimming cost V 5 bases and J 14 bases; bases outside gene matches: 11. The CDR3 sequence is 12 residues long. The V gene's germline CDR1 is SGHTA and CDR2 FQGNSA. Here the CDR3 reads CASSPRQGLYTF. In DNA form, the CDR3 reads TGTGCCAGCAGCCCGAGACAGGGATTGTATACCTTC.

The rearrangement links TRBV2 to TRBJ1-1; the match to TRBD1 covers 7 bases. Trimming took 7 bases from V and 3 from J; bases not matched to a gene: 5. Germline V gene data show CDR1 as SNHLY and CDR2 as FYNNEI. The CDR3 consists of 13 residues. CDR3 nucleotide sequence: TGTGCCAGCAACCCGGGACAGTACACTGAAGCTTTCTTT. Encoded protein: CASNPGQYTEAFF.

The chain is built from TRBV27 and TRBJ2-2; TRBD1 aligns across 10 bases. The CDR3 covers 17 residues. CDR1 and CDR2 (germline): MNHEY, SMNVEV (reference sequence). V lost 5 bases, J lost 4 bases, and 10 bases stayed unmatched. CDR3 residues: CASSRSSGTGVTGELFF. CDR3 bases: TGTGCCAGCAGTCGCTCGTCCGGGACAGGGGTCACCGGGGAGCTGTTTTTT.

J is TRBJ1-1 and V is TRBV9; tentatively, D is TRBD1 (6 bases). Germline-derived CDR1 and CDR2 are SGDLS and YYNGEE. This CDR3 spans 14 amino acids. V lost 4 bases to trimming and J lost 0 bases, with 10 bases between them. CDR3 coding DNA: TGTGCCAGCAGCCCGGGACAAGTGAACACTGAAGCTTTCTTT. Translation gives CASSPGQVNTEAFF.

This chain links TRBV21-1 with TRBJ2-7; the D call of TRBD1 is as the table states it, not checked on the DNA. TRBV21-1 is a pseudogene locus. This CDR3 has 15 residues. The CDR3: CASSIRTGDNHEQYF. The CDR3 DNA reads as TGTGCCAGCAGCATTAGGACAGGGGACAACCACGAGCAGTACTTC.

The chain links TRBV19 to TRBJ1-3; D remains unclear. V shed 8 bases and J shed 0 bases, with 8 bases lying between them. The CDR3 loop spans 13 amino acids. In germline, CDR1 is LNHDA, CDR2 SQIVND (reference sequence). CDR3 sequence reads: CASAAASGNTIYF. CDR3 coding DNA: TGTGCCAGTGCGGCGGCCTCTGGAAACACCATATATTTT.